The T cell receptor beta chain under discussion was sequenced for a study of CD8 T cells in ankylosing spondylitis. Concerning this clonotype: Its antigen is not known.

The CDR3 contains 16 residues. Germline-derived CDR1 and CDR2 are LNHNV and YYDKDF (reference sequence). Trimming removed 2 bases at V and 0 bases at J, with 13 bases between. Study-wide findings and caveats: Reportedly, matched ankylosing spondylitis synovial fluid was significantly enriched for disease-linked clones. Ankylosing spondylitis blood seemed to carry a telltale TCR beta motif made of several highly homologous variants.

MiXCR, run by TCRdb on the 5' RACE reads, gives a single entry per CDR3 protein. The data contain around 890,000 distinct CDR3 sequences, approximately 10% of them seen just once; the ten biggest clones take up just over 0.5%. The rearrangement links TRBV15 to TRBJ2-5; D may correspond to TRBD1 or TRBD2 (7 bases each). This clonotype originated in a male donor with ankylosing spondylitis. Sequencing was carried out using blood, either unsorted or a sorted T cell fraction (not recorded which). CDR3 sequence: CATSRSGGEYQETQYF. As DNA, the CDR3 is TGTGCCACCAGCAGATCAGGGGGGGAGTACCAAGAGACCCAGTACTTC.